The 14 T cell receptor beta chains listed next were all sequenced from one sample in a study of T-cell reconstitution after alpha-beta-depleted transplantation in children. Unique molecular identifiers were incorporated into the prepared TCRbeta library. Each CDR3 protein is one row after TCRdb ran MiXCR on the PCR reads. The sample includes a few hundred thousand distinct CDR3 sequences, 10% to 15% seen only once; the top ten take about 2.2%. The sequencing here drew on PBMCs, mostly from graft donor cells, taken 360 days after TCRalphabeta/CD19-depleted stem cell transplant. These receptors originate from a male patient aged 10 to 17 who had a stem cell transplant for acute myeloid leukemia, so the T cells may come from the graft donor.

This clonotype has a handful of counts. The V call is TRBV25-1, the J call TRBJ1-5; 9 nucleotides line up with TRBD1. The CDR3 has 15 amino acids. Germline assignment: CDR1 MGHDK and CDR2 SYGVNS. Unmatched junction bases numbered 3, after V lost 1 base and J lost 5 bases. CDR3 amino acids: CASSESRQGDQPQHF. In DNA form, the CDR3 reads TGTGCCAGCAGTGAATCCCGACAGGGGGATCAGCCCCAGCATTTT.

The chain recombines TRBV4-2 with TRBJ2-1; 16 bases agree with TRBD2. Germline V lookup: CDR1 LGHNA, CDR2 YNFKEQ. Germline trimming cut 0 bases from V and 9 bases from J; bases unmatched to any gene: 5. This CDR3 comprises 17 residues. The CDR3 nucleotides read TGTGCCAGCAGCCAAGATGGGACTAGCGGGAGGGCCGTTGAGCAGTTCTTC. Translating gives CASSQDGTSGRAVEQFF.

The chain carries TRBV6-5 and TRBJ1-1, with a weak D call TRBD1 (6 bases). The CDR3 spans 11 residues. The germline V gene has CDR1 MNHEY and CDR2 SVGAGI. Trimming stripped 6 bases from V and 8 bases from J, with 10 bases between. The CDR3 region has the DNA TGTGCCAGCAGCCGGGGGGGCGAAGCTTTCTTT. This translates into CASSRGGEAFF.

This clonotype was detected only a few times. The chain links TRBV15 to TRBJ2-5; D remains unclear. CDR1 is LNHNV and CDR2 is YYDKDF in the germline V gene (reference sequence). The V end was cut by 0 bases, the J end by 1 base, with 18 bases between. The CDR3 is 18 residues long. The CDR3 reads CATSRDTSPGQTQETQYF. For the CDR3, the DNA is TGTGCCACCAGCAGAGATACCTCACCCGGGCAAACCCAAGAGACCCAGTACTTC.

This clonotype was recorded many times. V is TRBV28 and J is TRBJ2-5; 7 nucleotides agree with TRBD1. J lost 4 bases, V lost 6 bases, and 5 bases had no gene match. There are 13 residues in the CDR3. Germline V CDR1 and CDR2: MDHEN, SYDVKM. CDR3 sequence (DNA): TGTGCCAGCAGAGACAGGGCCAGAGAGACCCAGTACTTC. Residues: CASRDRARETQYF.

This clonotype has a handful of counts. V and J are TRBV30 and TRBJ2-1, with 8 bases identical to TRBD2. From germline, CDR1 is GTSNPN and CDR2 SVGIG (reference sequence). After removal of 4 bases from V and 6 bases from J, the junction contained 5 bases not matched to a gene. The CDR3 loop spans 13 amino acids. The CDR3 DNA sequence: TGTGCCTGGACCGGGAGGGCCCTCAATGAGCAGTTCTTC. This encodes CAWTGRALNEQFF.

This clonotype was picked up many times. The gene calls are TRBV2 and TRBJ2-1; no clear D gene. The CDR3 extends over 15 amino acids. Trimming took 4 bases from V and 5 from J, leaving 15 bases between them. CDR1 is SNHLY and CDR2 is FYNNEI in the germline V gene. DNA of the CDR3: TGTGCCAGCAGTGCCGACGGTAGAAGGGACAATGAGCAGTTCTTC. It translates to CASSADGRRDNEQFF.

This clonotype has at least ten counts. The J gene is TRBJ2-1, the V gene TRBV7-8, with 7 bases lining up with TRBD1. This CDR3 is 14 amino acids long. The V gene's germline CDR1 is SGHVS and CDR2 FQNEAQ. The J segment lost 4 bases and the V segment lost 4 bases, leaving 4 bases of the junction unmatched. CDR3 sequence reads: CASSSRDSYNEQFF. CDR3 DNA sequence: TGTGCCAGCAGCTCCCGGGACAGTTACAATGAGCAGTTCTTC.

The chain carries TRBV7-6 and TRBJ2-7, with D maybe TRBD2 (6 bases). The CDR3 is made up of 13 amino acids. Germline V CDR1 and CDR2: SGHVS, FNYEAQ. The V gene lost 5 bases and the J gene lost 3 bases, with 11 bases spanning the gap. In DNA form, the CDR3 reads TGTGCCAGCAGCAGGGAGGTCTTCTACGAGCAGTACTTC. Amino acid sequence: CASSREVFYEQYF.

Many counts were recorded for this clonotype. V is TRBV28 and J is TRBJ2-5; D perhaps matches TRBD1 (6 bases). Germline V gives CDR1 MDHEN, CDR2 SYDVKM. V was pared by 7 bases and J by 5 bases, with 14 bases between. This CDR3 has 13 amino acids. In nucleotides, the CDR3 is TGTGCCAGCAATCCAGGGGCTCGGGAGACCCAGTACTTC. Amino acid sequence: CASNPGARETQYF.

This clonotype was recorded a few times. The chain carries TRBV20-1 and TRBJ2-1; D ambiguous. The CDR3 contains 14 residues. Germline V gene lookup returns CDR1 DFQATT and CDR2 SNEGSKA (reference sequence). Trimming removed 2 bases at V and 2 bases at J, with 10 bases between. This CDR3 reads CSARPGNAYNEQFF. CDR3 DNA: TGCAGTGCTAGACCTGGGAACGCCTACAATGAGCAGTTCTTC.

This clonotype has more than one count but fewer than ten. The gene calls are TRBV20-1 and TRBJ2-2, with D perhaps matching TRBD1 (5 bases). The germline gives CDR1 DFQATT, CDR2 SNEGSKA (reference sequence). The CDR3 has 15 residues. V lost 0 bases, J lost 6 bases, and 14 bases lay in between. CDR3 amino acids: CSARDPSKGSGELFF. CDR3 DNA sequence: TGCAGTGCTAGAGATCCCTCTAAGGGGTCCGGGGAGCTGTTTTTT.

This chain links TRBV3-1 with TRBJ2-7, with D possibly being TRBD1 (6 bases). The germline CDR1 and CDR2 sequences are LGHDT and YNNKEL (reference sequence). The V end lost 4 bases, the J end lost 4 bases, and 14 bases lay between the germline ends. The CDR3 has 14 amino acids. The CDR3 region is CASSRTGIVYEQYF. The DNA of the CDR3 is TGTGCCAGCAGCCGCACAGGGATTGTTTACGAGCAGTACTTC.

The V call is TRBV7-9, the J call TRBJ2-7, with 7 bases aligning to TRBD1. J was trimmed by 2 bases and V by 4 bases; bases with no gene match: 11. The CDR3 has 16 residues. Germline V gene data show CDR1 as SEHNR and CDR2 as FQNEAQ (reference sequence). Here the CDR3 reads CASSYVPGTVTYEQYF. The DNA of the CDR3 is TGTGCCAGCAGCTACGTACCCGGGACAGTGACCTACGAGCAGTACTTC. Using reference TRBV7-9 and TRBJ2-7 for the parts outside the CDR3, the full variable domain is DTGVSQNPRHKITKRGQNVTFRCDPISEHNRLYWYRQTLGQGPEFLTYFQNEAQLEKSRLLSDRFSAERPKGSFSTLEIQRTEQGDSAMYLCASSYVPGTVTYEQYFGPGTRLTVT.